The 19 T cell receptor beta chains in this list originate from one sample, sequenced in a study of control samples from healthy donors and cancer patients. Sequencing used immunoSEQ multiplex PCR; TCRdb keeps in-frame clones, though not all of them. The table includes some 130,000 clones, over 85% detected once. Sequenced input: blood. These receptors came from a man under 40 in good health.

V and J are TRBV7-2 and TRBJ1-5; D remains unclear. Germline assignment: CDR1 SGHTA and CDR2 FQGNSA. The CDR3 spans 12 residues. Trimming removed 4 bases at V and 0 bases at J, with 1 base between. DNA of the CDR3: TGTGCCAGCAGCTATAGCAATCAGCCCCAGCATTTT. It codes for CASSYSNQPQHF. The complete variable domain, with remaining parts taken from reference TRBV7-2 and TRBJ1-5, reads GAGVSQSPSNKVTEKGKDVELRCDPISGHTALYWYRQSLGQGLEFLIYFQGNSAPDKSGLPSDRFSAERTGGSVSTLTIQRTQQEDSAVYLCASSYSNQPQHFGDGTRLSIL.

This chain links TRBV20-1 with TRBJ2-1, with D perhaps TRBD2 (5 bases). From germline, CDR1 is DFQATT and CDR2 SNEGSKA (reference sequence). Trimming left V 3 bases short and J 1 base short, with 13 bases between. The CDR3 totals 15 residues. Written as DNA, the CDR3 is TGCAGTGCTAGTAGTAATCGGGATTCCTACAATGAGCAGTTCTTC. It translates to CSASSNRDSYNEQFF.

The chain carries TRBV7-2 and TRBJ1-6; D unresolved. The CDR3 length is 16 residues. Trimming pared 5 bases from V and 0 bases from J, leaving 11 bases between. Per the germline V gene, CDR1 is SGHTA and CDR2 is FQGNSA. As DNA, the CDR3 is TGTGCCAGCAGCACACCGGGCTTCTCCTATAATTCACCCCTCCACTTT. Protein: CASSTPGFSYNSPLHF.

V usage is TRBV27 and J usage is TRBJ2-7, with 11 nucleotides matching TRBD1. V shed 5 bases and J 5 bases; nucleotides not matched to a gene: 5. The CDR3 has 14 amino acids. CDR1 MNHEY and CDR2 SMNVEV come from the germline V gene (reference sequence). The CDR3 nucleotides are TGTGCCAGCAGTCTGTGGACAGGGGGCAACGAGCAGTACTTC. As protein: CASSLWTGGNEQYF.

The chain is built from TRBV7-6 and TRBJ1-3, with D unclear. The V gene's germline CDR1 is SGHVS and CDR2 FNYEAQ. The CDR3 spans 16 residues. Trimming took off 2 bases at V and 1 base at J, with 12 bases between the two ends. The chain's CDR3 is CASSLPLGISGNTIYF. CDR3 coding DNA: TGTGCCAGCAGCTTACCTTTGGGAATTTCTGGAAACACCATATATTTT. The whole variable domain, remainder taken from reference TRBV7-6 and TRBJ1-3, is GAGVSQSPRYKVTKRGQDVALRCDPISGHVSLYWYRQALGQGPEFLTYFNYEAQQDKSGLPNDRFSAERPEGSISTLTIQRTEQRDSAMYRCASSLPLGISGNTIYFGEGSWLTVV.

The CDR3 coding sequence is TGTGCCAGCAGTCGACAGAGCACAGATACGCAGTATTTT. Translated, it gives CASSRQSTDTQYF. V gene TRBV12-3 or TRBV12-4 combines with J gene TRBJ2-3, with D possibly being TRBD1 (5 bases). V was cut by 5 bases and J by 0 bases, with 6 bases left in between. The CDR3 consists of 13 residues.

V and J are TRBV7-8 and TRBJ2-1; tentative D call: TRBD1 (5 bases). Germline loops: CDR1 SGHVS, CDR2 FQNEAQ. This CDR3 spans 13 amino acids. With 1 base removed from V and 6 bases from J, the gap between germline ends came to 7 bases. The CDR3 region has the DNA TGTGCCAGCAGCTTAGGGGGCGGCAATGAGCAGTTCTTC. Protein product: CASSLGGGNEQFF.

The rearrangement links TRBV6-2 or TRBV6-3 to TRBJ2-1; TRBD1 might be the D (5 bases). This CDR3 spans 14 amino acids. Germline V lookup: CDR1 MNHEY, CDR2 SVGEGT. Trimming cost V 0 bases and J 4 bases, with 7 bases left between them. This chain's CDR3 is CASSYSDRYNEQFF. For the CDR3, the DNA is TGTGCCAGCAGTTACTCTGACAGATACAATGAGCAGTTCTTC.

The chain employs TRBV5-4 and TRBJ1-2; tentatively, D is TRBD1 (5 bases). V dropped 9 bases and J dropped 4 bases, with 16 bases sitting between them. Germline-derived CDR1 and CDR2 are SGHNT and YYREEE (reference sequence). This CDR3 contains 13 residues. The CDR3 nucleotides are TGTGCCACCAAGGCAGGGCTTGCCTATGGCTACACCTTC. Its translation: CATKAGLAYGYTF.

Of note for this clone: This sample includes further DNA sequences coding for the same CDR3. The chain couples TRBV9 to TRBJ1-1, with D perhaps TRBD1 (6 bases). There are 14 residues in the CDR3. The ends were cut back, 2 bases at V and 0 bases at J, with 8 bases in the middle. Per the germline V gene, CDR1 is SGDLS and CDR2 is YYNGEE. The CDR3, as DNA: TGTGCCAGCAGCGTCTCAGGGGTGAACACTGAAGCTTTCTTT. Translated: CASSVSGVNTEAFF.

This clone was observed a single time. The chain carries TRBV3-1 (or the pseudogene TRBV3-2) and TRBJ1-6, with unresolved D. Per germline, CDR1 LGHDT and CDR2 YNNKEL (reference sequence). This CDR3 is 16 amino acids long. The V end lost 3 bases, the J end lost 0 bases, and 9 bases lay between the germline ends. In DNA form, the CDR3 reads TGTGCCAGCAGCCACCAGGCTAGCTCCTATAATTCACCCCTCCACTTT. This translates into CASSHQASSYNSPLHF.

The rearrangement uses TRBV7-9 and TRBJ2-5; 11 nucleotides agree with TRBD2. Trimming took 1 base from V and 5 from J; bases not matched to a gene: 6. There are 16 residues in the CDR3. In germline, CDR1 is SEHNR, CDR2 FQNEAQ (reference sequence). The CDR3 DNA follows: TGTGCCAGCAGCTTAGGCCACACTAGCGGGGGTGAGACCCAGTACTTC. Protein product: CASSLGHTSGGETQYF.

CDR3 protein: CASSLTGGGGRGYTF. The CDR3 region has the DNA TGCGCCAGCAGCTTAACAGGGGGCGGAGGAAGAGGCTACACCTTC. The chain has TRBV5-1 and TRBJ1-2; TRBD1 aligns across 9 bases. This CDR3 is 15 amino acids long. The junction had 10 bases not matched to a gene; V was cut back by 2 bases and J by 8 bases. CDR1 SGHRS and CDR2 YFSETQ come from the germline V gene.

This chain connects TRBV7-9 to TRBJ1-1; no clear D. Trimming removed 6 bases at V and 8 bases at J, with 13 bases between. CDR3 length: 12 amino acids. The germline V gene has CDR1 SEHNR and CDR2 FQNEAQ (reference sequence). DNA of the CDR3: TGTGCCAGCAGAACCCCGAACGGCGAAGCTTTCTTT. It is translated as CASRTPNGEAFF.

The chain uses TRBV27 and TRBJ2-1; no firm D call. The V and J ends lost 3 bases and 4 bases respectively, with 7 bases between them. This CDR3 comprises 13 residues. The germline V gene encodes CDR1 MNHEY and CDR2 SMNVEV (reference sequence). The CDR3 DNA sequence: TGTGCCAGCAGTTTGAGCCAATACAATGAGCAGTTCTTC. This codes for CASSLSQYNEQFF.

CDR3 region: CASSFLYEQYF. The CDR3 DNA follows: TGTGCCAGCAGTTTCCTCTACGAGCAGTACTTC. J is TRBJ2-7 and V is TRBV28; D gene uncertain. The V end lost 3 bases, the J end lost 3 bases, and 3 bases lay between the germline ends. Germline lookup yields CDR1 MDHEN and CDR2 SYDVKM. This CDR3 contains 11 residues.

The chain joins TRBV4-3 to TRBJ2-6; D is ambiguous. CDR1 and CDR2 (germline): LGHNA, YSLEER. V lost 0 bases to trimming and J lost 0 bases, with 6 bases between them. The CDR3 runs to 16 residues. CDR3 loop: CASSQETSSGANVLTF. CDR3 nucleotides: TGCGCCAGCAGCCAAGAGACCAGCTCTGGGGCCAACGTCCTGACTTTC.

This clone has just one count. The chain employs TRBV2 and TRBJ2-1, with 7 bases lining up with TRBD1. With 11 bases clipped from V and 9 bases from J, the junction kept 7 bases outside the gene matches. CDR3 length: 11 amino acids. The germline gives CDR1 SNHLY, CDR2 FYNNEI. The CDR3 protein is CAFQTGVEQFF. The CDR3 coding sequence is TGTGCCTTCCAAACAGGGGTTGAGCAGTTCTTC.

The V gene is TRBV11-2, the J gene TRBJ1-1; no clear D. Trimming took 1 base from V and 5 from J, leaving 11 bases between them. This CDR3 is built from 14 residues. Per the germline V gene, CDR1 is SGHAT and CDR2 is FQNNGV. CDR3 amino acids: CASSLGHLRTEAFF. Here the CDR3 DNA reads TGTGCCAGCAGCTTAGGGCATCTGAGAACTGAAGCTTTCTTT. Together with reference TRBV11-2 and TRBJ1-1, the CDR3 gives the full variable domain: EAGVAQSPRYKIIEKRQSVAFWCNPISGHATLYWYQQILGQGPKLLIQFQNNGVVDDSQLPKDRFSAERLKGVDSTLKIQPAKLEDSAVYLCASSLGHLRTEAFFGQGTRLTVV.